The 9 T cell receptor beta chains below were found in one sample sequenced in a study of T cell repertoires in cytomegalovirus infection. One entry per CDR3 protein, called by TCRdb with MiXCR from the reads. The sample yields about 100,000 distinct CDR3 sequences, about 22% seen once. Sequenced: CD8+ T cells from PBMCs. These receptors all stem from a human donor in good health (CMV status not recorded). Some clones in this sample may be carry-over from other donors' samples.

This clonotype came up many times. The chain recombines TRBV28 with TRBJ2-2, with TRBD1 identical over 8 bases. CDR1 is MDHEN, CDR2 SYDVKM, per germline. V shed 9 bases, J shed 10 bases, and the junction held 19 bases outside the gene matches. The CDR3 has 16 residues. The CDR3, as DNA: TGTGCCAGTTGCCCCTATTCCGGGACAGGCGGCCAGGAGCTGTTTTTT. Translated, it gives CASCPYSGTGGQELFF.

This clonotype was observed a handful of times. The chain is built from TRBV11-2 and TRBJ2-1, with D uncertain. CDR3 length: 12 residues. Trimming pared 1 base from V and 9 bases from J, leaving 7 bases between. Germline loops: CDR1 SGHAT, CDR2 FQNNGV. The DNA of the CDR3 is TGTGCCAGCAGCTTAGCCCGGCTTGAGCAGTTCTTC. Translating gives CASSLARLEQFF.

This clonotype was observed a few times. The chain has TRBV7-2 and TRBJ1-5; unclear D gene. The CDR3 runs to 13 residues. Trimming took off 1 base at V and 4 bases at J, with 5 bases between the two ends. CDR1 and CDR2 from the germline V gene are SGHTA and FQGNSA. The CDR3 sequence is CASSLVENQPQHF. In DNA form, the CDR3 reads TGTGCCAGCAGCTTAGTCGAAAATCAGCCCCAGCATTTT.

This clonotype was picked up many times. The chain combines TRBV7-6 with TRBJ2-7, with 7 bases aligning to TRBD1. J was trimmed by 3 bases and V by 2 bases; bases with no gene match: 7. The CDR3 extends over 15 amino acids. CDR1 is SGHVS and CDR2 is FNYEAQ in the germline V gene. The CDR3 reads CASSLTGERLYEQYF. CDR3 coding DNA: TGTGCCAGCAGCTTAACAGGGGAGAGGCTCTACGAGCAGTACTTC.

In this sample, this clonotype turned up a few times. CDR3 bases: TGTGCCAGCAGCTCGATGGTTGAAGAGACCCAGTACTTC. It is translated as CASSSMVEETQYF. This chain links TRBV7-9 with TRBJ2-5; D is undetermined. V lost 4 bases and J 3 bases, leaving 9 bases between the germline ends. Germline CDR1 is SEHNR and CDR2 is FQNEAQ (reference sequence). The CDR3 consists of 13 residues.

This clonotype has a handful of counts. This chain connects TRBV28 to TRBJ2-5; 9 bases fit TRBD1. The germline gives CDR1 MDHEN, CDR2 SYDVKM. V lost 5 bases, J lost 5 bases, and 9 bases stayed unmatched. This CDR3 contains 15 residues. The CDR3 sequence: CASSLRDRVWETQYF. For the CDR3, the DNA is TGTGCCAGCAGTCTGCGGGACAGGGTTTGGGAGACCCAGTACTTC.

The sample holds many counts of this clonotype. The chain has TRBV4-3 and TRBJ1-1; D is perhaps TRBD1 (5 bases). The germline V and J ends were trimmed by 0 bases and 1 base, with 9 bases remaining between them. The CDR3 contains 15 residues. The V gene's germline CDR1 is LGHNA and CDR2 YSLEER. CDR3 nucleotide sequence: TGCGCCAGCAGCCAAGATGGGGCAGGGAACACTGAAGCTTTCTTT. Protein product: CASSQDGAGNTEAFF.

The chain has TRBV30 and TRBJ2-3, with TRBD2 matching over 10 bases. CDR3 length: 15 residues. The germline V gene has CDR1 GTSNPN and CDR2 SVGIG (reference sequence). The ends lost 0 bases at V and 5 bases at J; junction bases unmatched: 5. The CDR3 spells CAWSVGAGGLDTQYF. CDR3 DNA sequence: TGTGCCTGGAGTGTCGGAGCGGGGGGGTTAGATACGCAGTATTTT.

V usage is TRBV20-1 and J usage is TRBJ1-2; possibly TRBD1 for D (6 bases). V was clipped by 3 bases and J by 2 bases, with 13 bases between them. This CDR3 contains 14 residues. Germline V CDR1 and CDR2: DFQATT, SNEGSKA (reference sequence). The CDR3 reads CSARVGGRNYGYTF. DNA of the CDR3: TGCAGTGCTAGGGTCGGGGGGCGCAACTATGGCTACACCTTC.